This T cell receptor (beta chain) is from a study of T cell repertoires in cytomegalovirus infection. Study conclusions and caveats: Carriage of CMV together with the relevant HLA was identifiable through cumulative public TCR beta family frequency.

TCRdb re-analysed the reads in MiXCR, keeping a single row per CDR3 protein. The table includes 200,000 to 250,000 distinct CDR3 sequences, under 25% detected once. This clonotype was seen repeatedly, ten times or more. The antigen is unknown. Sequencing was carried out using CD8+ T cells from PBMCs. This TCR was recovered from a human donor in good health (CMV status not recorded). Some clones in this sample may be carry-over from other donors' samples.

The CDR3 region has the DNA TGTGCCAGCAGTTTATCGACAGGGGACGCTGTATCCGGGGAGCTGTTTTTT. Amino acid sequence: CASSLSTGDAVSGELFF. The chain joins TRBV27 to TRBJ2-2; 8 bases are shared with TRBD1. There are 17 residues in the CDR3. Germline assignment: CDR1 MNHEY and CDR2 SMNVEV (reference sequence). V lost 0 bases, J lost 6 bases, and 9 bases stayed unmatched.